The 14 T cell receptor beta chains listed next were all sequenced from one sample in a study of blood T cells in healthy people across ages (dated by TCRdb to between 2015 and 2017). The library was built by means of 5' RACE. The run used an Illumina HiSeq 2500. The second PCR ran for about 7 to 11 cycles and used a J-beta primer mix along with a sample-barcoded 5' primer. TCRdb applied fastp at Q25 and MiXCR to the public reads, then kept only in-frame beta chains. Every entry covers one CDR3 protein and lists the most common genes and DNA from its rows. In this sample the table shows some 790,000 distinct CDR3 sequences, around 30% of which occur a single time. Jointly, the top ten make up roughly 17% of the sample. Sequencing was carried out using blood. The source of these receptors is a woman older than 75 in good health.

Many counts were recorded for this clonotype. The V gene is TRBV24-1, the J gene TRBJ2-3; the match to TRBD1 covers 9 bases. The V gene end was trimmed by 0 bases and the J gene end by 6 bases; junction bases not matched to a gene: 6. Looked up from germline, CDR1 is KGHDR and CDR2 is SFDVKD. CDR3 length: 16 amino acids. The CDR3 here is CATSDLQGTGSDTQYF. The CDR3 DNA is TGTGCCACCAGTGATTTGCAAGGGACAGGGTCGGATACGCAGTATTTT.

This clonotype appeared a few times. A much larger clone lies one base from this, so it may be a read error. The chain has TRBV20-1 and TRBJ2-1, with 8 bases fitting TRBD2. The J call could be wrong; TRBJ2-7 is a better fit for the DNA end. The CDR3 runs to 19 residues. Per the germline V gene, CDR1 is DFQATT and CDR2 is SNEGSKA (reference sequence). CDR3 residues: CSARDHARTSPSSYNEQYF. In DNA form, the CDR3 reads TGCAGTGCTAGAGATCACGCCCGGACTAGCCCGAGCTCCTACAATGAGCAGTACTTC.

The table lists this clonotype with a few counts. The chain couples TRBV10-3 to TRBJ2-4; no firm D call. This CDR3 comprises 13 residues. Per the germline V gene, CDR1 is ENHRY and CDR2 is SYGVKD. V gave up 10 bases and J gave up 8 bases, with 18 bases separating them. The CDR3 spells CATCPTSSDIQYF. Written as DNA, the CDR3 is TGTGCCACCTGCCCCACAAGCTCGGACATTCAGTACTTC.

The chain employs TRBV7-2 and TRBJ1-3; 7 bases align to TRBD1. The J segment lost 3 bases and the V segment lost 5 bases, leaving 10 bases of the junction unmatched. The length of the CDR3 is 16 residues. In germline, CDR1 is SGHTA, CDR2 FQGNSA. The CDR3, as DNA: TGTGCCAGCAGCAAGCAGACAGGGTTCAGTGGAAACACCATATATTTT. This encodes CASSKQTGFSGNTIYF.

The gene calls are TRBV20-1 and TRBJ2-1; 14 bases align to TRBD2. The germline V gene has CDR1 DFQATT and CDR2 SNEGSKA (reference sequence). The CDR3 runs to 12 residues. The DNA for the CDR3 is TGCAGGGGACTAGCGGGAGACAATGAGCAGTTCTTC. Its protein product is CRGLAGDNEQFF.

Note on this clonotype: An end of the junction differs from the germline gene, which may be a read error. The chain couples TRBV5-1 to TRBJ1-6; TRBD1 matches 7 bases. The CDR3 covers 13 residues. Germline-derived CDR1 and CDR2 are SGHRS and YFSETQ. The CDR3 reads CASSLEGASPLQF. Here the CDR3 DNA reads TGCGCCAGCAGCTTGGAGGGGGCTTCACCCCTCCAATTT.

Remarks on this clonotype: The junction shows a germline mismatch at one end, possibly a read error. The chain employs TRBV28 and TRBJ2-7; 9 bases fit TRBD2. From germline, CDR1 is MDHEN and CDR2 SYDVKM. The CDR3 length is 15 residues. CDR3 nucleotide sequence: TGTGCCGGCAGTAAGAGCGGGGGGAAGAACAATGAGCAGTACTTC. It is translated as CAGSKSGGKNNEQYF.

This clonotype was seen repeatedly, ten times or more. The V gene is TRBV11-2, the J gene TRBJ2-3; no firm D call. V was shortened by 5 bases and J by 1 base, with 10 bases between the two germline ends. CDR3 length: 14 amino acids. The germline V gene has CDR1 SGHAT and CDR2 FQNNGV. The CDR3 coding sequence is TGTGCCAGCAGCCCCAGGAGCGGCACAGATACGCAGTATTTT. Protein: CASSPRSGTDTQYF.

This clonotype occurred many times. The rearrangement links TRBV7-2 to TRBJ1-6; 7 nucleotides agree with TRBD1. The CDR3 is 15 amino acids. Germline V gene data show CDR1 as SGHTA and CDR2 as FQGNSA. Trimming took 5 bases from V and 6 from J; bases not matched to a gene: 7. CDR3: CASSPRQGSNSPLHF. CDR3 sequence (DNA): TGTGCCAGCAGCCCTAGACAGGGTAGTAATTCACCCCTCCACTTT.

J is TRBJ1-3 and V is TRBV3-1, with D possibly being TRBD1 (6 bases). The CDR3 totals 14 residues. Germline CDR1 reads LGHDT; CDR2 reads YNNKEL (reference sequence). V shed 4 bases and J shed 3 bases, with 10 bases lying between them. The CDR3 nucleotides read TGTGCCAGCAGCCGGGGACATAATGGAAACACCATATATTTT. It yields the protein CASSRGHNGNTIYF.

This clonotype was observed a few times. V is TRBV7-7 and J is TRBJ2-5; maybe TRBD2 (6 bases). CDR1 is SSHAT, CDR2 FNYEAQ, per germline (reference sequence). The CDR3 length is 14 residues. Trimming took 5 bases from V and 3 from J, leaving 13 bases between them. The CDR3 DNA follows: TGTGCCAGCAGCCCCGGAGGGAGAGAAGAGACCCAGTACTTC. It encodes CASSPGGREETQYF.

This clonotype appeared many times. V gene TRBV5-1 combines with J gene TRBJ2-1; D ambiguous. The germline CDR1 and CDR2 sequences are SGHRS and YFSETQ. The germline V and J ends were trimmed by 5 bases and 3 bases, with 9 bases remaining between them. The CDR3 consists of 13 residues. The CDR3 sequence: CASRNPGYNEQFF. In nucleotides, the CDR3 is TGCGCCAGCAGGAATCCCGGCTACAATGAGCAGTTCTTC.

CDR3 sequence reads: CASSDYGYEQYF. CDR3 coding DNA: TGTGCCAGCAGTGATTACGGCTACGAGCAGTACTTC. This chain links TRBV6-1 with TRBJ2-7; D is unresolved. Trimming pared 3 bases from V and 3 bases from J, leaving 6 bases between. This CDR3 comprises 12 residues. Germline assignment: CDR1 MNHNS and CDR2 SASEGT.

This clonotype was picked up many times. This chain links TRBV7-2 with TRBJ2-6, with unresolved D. The germline gives CDR1 SGHTA, CDR2 FQGNSA. Trimming pared 5 bases from V and 4 bases from J, leaving 12 bases between. The CDR3 runs 15 residues. The CDR3, as DNA: TGTGCCAGCAGCCCAAGACGGGCGGGGGCCAACGTCCTGACTTTC. This gives the protein CASSPRRAGANVLTF.